This TCR beta chain comes out of a study of T cells after yellow fever vaccination. The V end lost 4 bases, the J end lost 4 bases, and 12 bases lay between the germline ends. CDR1 is MNHNS, CDR2 SASEGT, per germline. The CDR3 is 14 amino acids. One entry per CDR3 protein, called by TCRdb with MiXCR from the 5' RACE reads. The sample carries under 600,000 distinct CDR3 sequences, roughly a fifth recorded once. This chain connects TRBV6-1 to TRBJ2-3, with TRBD1 as a possible D gene (6 bases). This TCR derives from a man between 18 and 35 years old who received the YFV17D yellow fever vaccine. The source was PBMCs, collected 21 days after the first yellow fever vaccination. The CDR3 loop is CASSGSGTPDTQYF. The CDR3 bases are TGTGCCAGCAGTGGGTCGGGGACACCAGATACGCAGTATTTT.